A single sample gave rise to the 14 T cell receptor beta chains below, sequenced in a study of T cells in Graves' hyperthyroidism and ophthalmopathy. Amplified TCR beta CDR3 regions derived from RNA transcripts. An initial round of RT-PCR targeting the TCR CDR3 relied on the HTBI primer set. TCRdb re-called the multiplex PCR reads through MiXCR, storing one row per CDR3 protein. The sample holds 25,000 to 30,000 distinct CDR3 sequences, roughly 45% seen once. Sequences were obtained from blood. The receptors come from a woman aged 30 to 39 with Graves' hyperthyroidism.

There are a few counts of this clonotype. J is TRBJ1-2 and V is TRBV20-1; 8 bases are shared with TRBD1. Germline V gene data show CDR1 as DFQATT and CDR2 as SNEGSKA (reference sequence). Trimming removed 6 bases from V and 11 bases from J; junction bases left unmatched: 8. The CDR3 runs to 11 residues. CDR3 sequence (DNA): TGCAGTGCCCTAGGACAGGGCCTTTACACCTTC. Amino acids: CSALGQGLYTF.

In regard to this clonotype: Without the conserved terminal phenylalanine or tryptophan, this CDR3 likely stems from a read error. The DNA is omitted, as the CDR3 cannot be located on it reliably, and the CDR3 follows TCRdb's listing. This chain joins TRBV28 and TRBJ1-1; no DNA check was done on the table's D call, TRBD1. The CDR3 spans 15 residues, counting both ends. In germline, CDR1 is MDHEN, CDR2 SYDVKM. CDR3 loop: CASNVGTGVGTEAFL.

This CDR3 is CASSVVSGSNEQFF. In DNA form, the CDR3 reads TGTGCCAGCAGCGTAGTATCGGGCAGCAATGAGCAGTTCTTC. The gene calls are TRBV9 and TRBJ2-1, with D hard to call. The germline V gene encodes CDR1 SGDLS and CDR2 YYNGEE. The CDR3 covers 14 residues. V was trimmed by 0 bases and J by 6 bases, leaving 10 bases between them.

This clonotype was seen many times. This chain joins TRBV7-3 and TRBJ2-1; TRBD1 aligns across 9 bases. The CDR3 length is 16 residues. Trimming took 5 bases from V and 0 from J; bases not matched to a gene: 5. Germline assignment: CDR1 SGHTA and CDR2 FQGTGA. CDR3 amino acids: CASSHRGHSSYNEQFF. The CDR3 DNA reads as TGTGCCAGCAGCCACAGGGGGCACAGCTCCTACAATGAGCAGTTCTTC.

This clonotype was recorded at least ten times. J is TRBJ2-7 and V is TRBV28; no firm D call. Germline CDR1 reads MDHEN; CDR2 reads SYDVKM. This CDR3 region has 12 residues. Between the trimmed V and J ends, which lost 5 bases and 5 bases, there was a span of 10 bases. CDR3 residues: CASSVRNHEQYF. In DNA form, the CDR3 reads TGTGCCAGCAGTGTGCGTAACCACGAGCAGTACTTC.

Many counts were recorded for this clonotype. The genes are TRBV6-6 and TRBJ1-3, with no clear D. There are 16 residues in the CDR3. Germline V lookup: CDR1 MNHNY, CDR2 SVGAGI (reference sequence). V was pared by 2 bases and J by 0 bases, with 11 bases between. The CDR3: CASSYRFRSSGNTIYF. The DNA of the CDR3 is TGTGCCAGCAGTTACCGGTTCCGGAGCTCTGGAAACACCATATATTTT.

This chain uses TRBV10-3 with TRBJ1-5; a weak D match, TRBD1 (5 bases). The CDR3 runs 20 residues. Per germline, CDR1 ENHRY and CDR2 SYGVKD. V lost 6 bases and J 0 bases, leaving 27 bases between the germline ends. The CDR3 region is CAIRLRAGGNREDSNQPQHF. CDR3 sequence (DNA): TGTGCCATCAGACTCAGAGCGGGGGGGAATCGTGAAGATAGCAATCAGCCCCAGCATTTT.

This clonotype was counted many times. For the CDR3, the DNA is TGCAGTGCTAGGGCCCCCGTTTCGGGGTCGGGCACTGAAGCTTTCTTT. Amino acids: CSARAPVSGSGTEAFF. V gene TRBV20-1 combines with J gene TRBJ1-1, with D unresolved. CDR3 length equals 16 residues. Germline-derived CDR1 and CDR2 are DFQATT and SNEGSKA (reference sequence). Trimming left V 3 bases short and J 4 bases short, with 21 bases between.

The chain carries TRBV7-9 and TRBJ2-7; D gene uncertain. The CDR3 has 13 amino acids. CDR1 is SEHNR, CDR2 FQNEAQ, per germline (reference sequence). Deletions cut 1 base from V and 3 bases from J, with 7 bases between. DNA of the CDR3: TGTGCCAGCAGCTTAGACTATGGCTACGAGCAGTACTTC. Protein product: CASSLDYGYEQYF.

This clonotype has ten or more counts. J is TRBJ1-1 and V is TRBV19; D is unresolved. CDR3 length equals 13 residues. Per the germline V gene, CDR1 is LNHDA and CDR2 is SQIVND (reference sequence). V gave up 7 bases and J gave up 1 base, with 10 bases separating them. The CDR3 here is CASNPRGNTEAFF. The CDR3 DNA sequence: TGTGCCAGTAACCCCCGGGGGAACACTGAAGCTTTCTTT. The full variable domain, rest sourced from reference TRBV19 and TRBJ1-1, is DGGITQSPKYLFRKEGQNVTLSCEQNLNHDAMYWYRQDPGQGLRLIYYSQIVNDFQKGDIAEGYSVSREKKESFPLTVTSAQKNPTAFYLCASNPRGNTEAFFGQGTRLTVV.

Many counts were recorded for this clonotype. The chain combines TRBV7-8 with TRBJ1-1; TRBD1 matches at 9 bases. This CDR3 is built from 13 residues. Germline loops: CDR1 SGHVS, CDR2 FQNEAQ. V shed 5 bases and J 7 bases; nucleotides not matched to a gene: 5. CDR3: CASSPPDRGEAFF. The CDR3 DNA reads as TGTGCCAGCAGCCCCCCGGACAGGGGTGAAGCTTTCTTT. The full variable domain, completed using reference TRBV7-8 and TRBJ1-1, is GAGVSQSPRYKVAKRGQDVALRCDPISGHVSLFWYQQALGQGPEFLTYFQNEAQLDKSGLPSDRFFAERPEGSVSTLKIQRTQQEDSAVYLCASSPPDRGEAFFGQGTRLTVV.

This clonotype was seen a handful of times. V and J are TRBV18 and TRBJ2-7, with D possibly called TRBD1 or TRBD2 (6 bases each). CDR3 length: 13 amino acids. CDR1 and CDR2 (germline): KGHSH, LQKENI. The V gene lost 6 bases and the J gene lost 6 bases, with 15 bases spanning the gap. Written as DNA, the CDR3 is TGTGCCAGCTCCCCCTTAGGGGGGTCCGAGCAGTACTTC. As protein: CASSPLGGSEQYF. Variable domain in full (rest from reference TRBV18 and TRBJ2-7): NAGVMQNPRHLVRRRGQEARLRCSPMKGHSHVYWYRQLPEEGLKFMVYLQKENIIDESGMPKERFSAEFPKEGPSILRIQQVVRGDSAAYFCASSPLGGSEQYFGPGTRLTVT.

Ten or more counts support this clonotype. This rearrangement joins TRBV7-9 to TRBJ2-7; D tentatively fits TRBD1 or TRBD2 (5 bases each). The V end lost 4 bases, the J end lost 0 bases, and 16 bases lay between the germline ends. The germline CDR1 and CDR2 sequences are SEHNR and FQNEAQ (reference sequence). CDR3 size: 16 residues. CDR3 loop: CASSSASGPNSYEQYF. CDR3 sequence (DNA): TGTGCCAGCAGCTCAGCCTCGGGGCCGAACTCCTACGAGCAGTACTTC.

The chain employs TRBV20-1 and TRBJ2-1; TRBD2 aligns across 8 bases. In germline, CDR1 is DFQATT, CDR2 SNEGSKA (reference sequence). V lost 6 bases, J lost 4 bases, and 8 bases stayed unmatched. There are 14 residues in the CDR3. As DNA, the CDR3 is TGCAGTGCCATGCGGACTAGCCTATACAATGAGCAGTTCTTC. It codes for CSAMRTSLYNEQFF.